This TCR beta chain was captured in a study of early T cells in non-severe SARS-CoV-2 infection. TCRdb re-analysed the 5' RACE reads in MiXCR, keeping a single row per CDR3 protein. The sample holds 49,000 or so distinct CDR3 sequences, 5.5% to 6.5% seen once. General observations from the study: Clonotype matching in VDJdb favored anti-spike CD8 responses and did not capture private and CD4 specificities.

Trimming at V came to 6 bases and at J to 1 base, leaving 7 bases not matched to a gene. CDR1 and CDR2 (germline): DFQATT, SNEGSKA (reference sequence). The length of the CDR3 is 15 residues. The sample holds a few counts of this clonotype. Its antigen is not identified. The sequence came from an adult who was a healthcare worker with PCR-confirmed SARS-CoV-2 infection or an uninfected control (not recorded which). Sequencing used whole blood, obtained at baseline. The chain recombines TRBV20-1 with TRBJ2-2; TRBD1 agrees at 8 bases. The CDR3 coding sequence is TGCAGTGCCGAATCCGGGACAGGGAACACCGGGGAGCTGTTTTTT. This sequence encodes CSAESGTGNTGELFF.